Below are 22 T cell receptor beta chains sequenced from a single sample in a study of blood T cells in healthy people across ages. Sample-barcoded 5' priming and a J-beta primer mix drove a second PCR of 7 to 11 cycles. TCRdb reprocessed the 5' RACE reads with MiXCR, giving one entry per CDR3 protein. The sample lists 700,000 or so distinct CDR3 sequences; approximately 40% were seen once. The sequencing sample was made of blood. Receptors originate from a man older than 75 in good health.

This clonotype was recorded a few times. The V call is TRBV20-1, the J call TRBJ2-1; TRBD2 matches 9 bases. Germline loops: CDR1 DFQATT, CDR2 SNEGSKA (reference sequence). The CDR3 spans 15 residues. Trimming took 0 bases from V and 6 from J; bases not matched to a gene: 6. The chain's CDR3 is CSARDLLAGPNEQFF. CDR3 sequence (DNA): TGCAGTGCTAGAGATCTACTAGCGGGCCCCAATGAGCAGTTCTTC.

This chain joins TRBV5-1 and TRBJ1-5; 9 nucleotides align to TRBD1. CDR3 length equals 17 residues. Trimming removed 3 bases from V and 0 bases from J; junction bases left unmatched: 7. The V gene's germline CDR1 is SGHRS and CDR2 YFSETQ. The CDR3 spells CASSSGQGQNSNQPQHF. The CDR3 bases are TGCGCCAGCAGCTCGGGACAGGGCCAAAATAGCAATCAGCCCCAGCATTTT.

The V call is TRBV4-1, the J call TRBJ2-3, with TRBD2 matching 15 bases. The CDR3 sequence is 19 residues long. Germline lookup yields CDR1 MGHRA and CDR2 YSYEKL. V was pared by 0 bases and J by 5 bases, with 9 bases of the junction left unmatched. The CDR3 protein is CASSQDGGTSGGWGDTQYF. Here the CDR3 DNA reads TGCGCCAGCAGCCAAGATGGAGGGACTAGCGGGGGGTGGGGAGATACGCAGTATTTT.

This chain uses TRBV7-2 with TRBJ2-7; D ambiguous. The J call is doubtful: the DNA matches TRBJ2-4 better. Germline V lookup: CDR1 SGHTA, CDR2 FQGNSA. CDR3 length equals 14 residues. The CDR3 nucleotides read TGTGCCAGCAGCCCTAGACCGTCCTCGGGCATTCAGTACTTC. The encoded protein is CASSPRPSSGIQYF.

The V gene is TRBV12-3 or TRBV12-4, the J gene TRBJ2-1; TRBD2 aligns across 7 bases. The CDR3 runs 17 residues. The trim removed 3 bases at V and 0 bases at J, leaving 8 bases unmatched. In nucleotides, the CDR3 is TGTGCCAGCAGTTTTGGTGCGGGGGTGCGCTCCTACAATGAGCAGTTCTTC. Its protein product is CASSFGAGVRSYNEQFF.

The V gene is TRBV20-1, the J gene TRBJ2-5, with D perhaps assigned TRBD1 or TRBD2 (5 bases each). CDR3 size: 14 residues. The V end lost 5 bases, the J end lost 5 bases, and 18 bases lay between the germline ends. The germline V gene encodes CDR1 DFQATT and CDR2 SNEGSKA (reference sequence). The CDR3 here is CSAPASGWGETQYF. The CDR3, as DNA: TGCAGTGCTCCGGCCAGCGGTTGGGGGGAGACCCAGTACTTC.

The rearrangement uses TRBV10-3 and TRBJ1-2; maybe TRBD1 (5 bases). Deletions cut 3 bases from V and 0 bases from J, with 11 bases between. This CDR3 spans 15 amino acids. Germline lookup yields CDR1 ENHRY and CDR2 SYGVKD. This chain's CDR3 is CAISDQGGANYGYTF. In nucleotides, the CDR3 is TGTGCCATCAGTGATCAGGGAGGGGCTAACTATGGCTACACCTTC.

Only a few counts were recorded for this clonotype. The chain links TRBV7-2 to TRBJ2-3, with TRBD2 matching over 7 bases. The CDR3 contains 16 residues. Germline CDR1 reads SGHTA; CDR2 reads FQGNSA. V dropped 1 base and J dropped 1; count of bases not matched to a gene: 5. The chain's CDR3 is CASSLDRAGGTDTQYF. DNA of the CDR3: TGTGCCAGCAGCTTAGACCGGGCGGGGGGCACAGATACGCAGTATTTT.

The V and J genes are TRBV20-1 and TRBJ2-5; no firm D call. Per the germline V gene, CDR1 is DFQATT and CDR2 is SNEGSKA (reference sequence). Trimming pared 2 bases from V and 1 base from J, leaving 14 bases between. CDR3 length equals 15 residues. CDR3 residues: CSARHQQKIQETQYF. In nucleotides, the CDR3 is TGCAGTGCTAGACATCAGCAGAAAATCCAAGAGACCCAGTACTTC.

V gene TRBV4-3 combines with J gene TRBJ2-5; tentatively, D is TRBD2 (5 bases). Germline V gene data show CDR1 as LGHNA and CDR2 as YSLEER. The V end lost 0 bases, the J end lost 13 bases, and 21 bases lay between the germline ends. CDR3 length: 15 amino acids. CDR3: CASSQDPFEGAELYF. CDR3 nucleotide sequence: TGCGCCAGCAGCCAAGATCCTTTTGAGGGTGCGGAGCTGTACTTC.

The table lists this clonotype with a few counts. V is TRBV12-3 or TRBV12-4 and J is TRBJ2-4, with 10 bases lining up with TRBD2. With 6 bases clipped from V and 13 bases from J, the junction kept 6 bases outside the gene matches. The CDR3 contains 12 residues. CDR3 coding DNA: TGTGCCAGCAGAGAACTAGCGGGGCTACAGTACTTC. Residues: CASRELAGLQYF.

This clonotype was recorded many times. The genes are TRBV10-3 and TRBJ2-1; D perhaps matches TRBD2 (6 bases). V was clipped by 4 bases and J by 7 bases, with 11 bases between them. In germline, CDR1 is ENHRY, CDR2 SYGVKD. The CDR3 runs to 13 residues. The CDR3 DNA sequence: TGTGCCATCAGTGGGCTTAGCGGTAATGAGCAGTTCTTC. Protein sequence: CAISGLSGNEQFF.

The chain has TRBV20-1 and TRBJ2-7; D is undetermined. CDR3 length: 11 residues. The germline CDR1 and CDR2 sequences are DFQATT and SNEGSKA (reference sequence). V lost 3 bases to trimming and J lost 9 bases, with 12 bases between them. The CDR3 loop is CSASDPAGQYF. CDR3 nucleotide sequence: TGCAGTGCTAGTGATCCCGCCGGGCAGTACTTC.

The V call is TRBV19, the J call TRBJ1-6; TRBD1 aligns across 9 bases. Germline lookup yields CDR1 LNHDA and CDR2 SQIVND (reference sequence). CDR3 length: 15 amino acids. Trimming removed 5 bases from V and 7 bases from J; junction bases left unmatched: 6. CDR3 sequence reads: CASSPGQGWNSPLHF. As DNA, the CDR3 is TGTGCCAGTAGTCCCGGACAGGGGTGGAATTCACCCCTCCACTTT.

As to this clonotype: The junction shows a germline mismatch at one end, possibly a read error. V usage is TRBV20-1 and J usage is TRBJ2-1; 12 positions match TRBD2. This CDR3 is built from 16 residues. Germline loops: CDR1 DFQATT, CDR2 SNEGSKA (reference sequence). In DNA, the CDR3 is TGCAGTGCTAGGACTAGCGGGAGTGCCTCCTACAATGAGCGGTTCTTC. This encodes CSARTSGSASYNERFF.

A few counts support this clonotype. The V gene is TRBV20-1, the J gene TRBJ1-2; TRBD1 matches at 8 bases. The CDR3 has 13 residues. Germline V gene data show CDR1 as DFQATT and CDR2 as SNEGSKA (reference sequence). V trimming: 5 bases; J trimming: 6 bases; junction bases outside the gene matches: 8. CDR3 protein: CSAADREYNGYTF. The CDR3 nucleotides are TGCAGTGCTGCGGACAGGGAGTATAATGGCTACACCTTC.

The V call is TRBV7-8, the J call TRBJ2-7, with a weak D call TRBD2 (6 bases). The V and J ends lost 1 base and 4 bases respectively, with 11 bases between them. Germline CDR1 reads SGHVS; CDR2 reads FQNEAQ. The CDR3 totals 14 residues. The CDR3 region is CASSLVRGDYEQYF. The CDR3, as DNA: TGTGCCAGCAGCTTAGTACGCGGGGATTACGAGCAGTACTTC.

This chain uses TRBV7-2 with TRBJ2-5; D is unclear. CDR1 SGHTA and CDR2 FQGNSA come from the germline V gene. V was clipped by 6 bases and J by 1 base, with 12 bases between them. CDR3 length: 14 residues. In nucleotides, the CDR3 is TGTGCCAGCAGTCAATACAGCGTCCAAGAGACCCAGTACTTC. Residues: CASSQYSVQETQYF.

The chain combines TRBV27 with TRBJ2-1, with 8 bases lining up with TRBD1. The better agreement between TRBJ2-7 and the DNA end casts doubt on the J call. Germline V lookup: CDR1 MNHEY, CDR2 SMNVEV (reference sequence). The CDR3 runs to 18 residues. CDR3 in DNA: TGTGCCAGCAGTGGGGGACAGGTGGTCCCTAGCTCCTACAATGAGCAGTACTTC. It yields the protein CASSGGQVVPSSYNEQYF.

The rearrangement links TRBV7-2 to TRBJ1-5; D is unresolved. V shed 4 bases and J shed 0 bases, with 10 bases lying between them. Looked up from germline, CDR1 is SGHTA and CDR2 is FQGNSA. This CDR3 contains 15 residues. The CDR3 is CASSYQTGSNQPQHF. The DNA of the CDR3 is TGTGCCAGCAGCTATCAGACGGGTAGCAATCAGCCCCAGCATTTT.

This sequence joins TRBV20-1 and TRBJ2-7; TRBD2 might be the D (6 bases). Per germline, CDR1 DFQATT and CDR2 SNEGSKA (reference sequence). This CDR3 contains 13 residues. V was shortened by 5 bases and J by 3 bases, with 14 bases between the two germline ends. CDR3 protein: CSASKRADYEQYF. The CDR3 DNA is TGCAGTGCTTCCAAGCGGGCCGACTACGAGCAGTACTTC.

J is TRBJ2-7 and V is TRBV29-1, with D perhaps matching TRBD1 (5 bases). The J call may be mistaken, given a closer DNA end match to TRBJ2-5. CDR1 is SQVTM and CDR2 is ANQGSEA in the germline V gene. The CDR3 runs to 17 residues. CDR3 sequence reads: CSVDNRNLAPRVKTQYF. CDR3 nucleotides: TGCAGCGTTGATAACAGGAATCTGGCGCCCCGGGTCAAGACCCAGTACTTC.